This is a list of T cell receptor beta chains from one sample in a study of shared clonotypes between healthy human individuals. Profiling relied on immunoSEQ multiplex PCR, and the TCRdb table lists in-frame clones only, not all of them. The sample shows about 2 million clones, roughly 95% of them seen only once. Sequenced sample: naive CD8+ T cells sorted from blood. The receptors were sampled from a man aged 18 to 30 in good health. The CDR3 runs from the conserved cysteine through the conserved F or W. Fields, in order: CDR3 protein, CDR3 DNA, clone size, V gene, J gene, CDR3 length, D gene. A D gene is named only where the DNA matches it firmly. Rows give clone size only sometimes, using once, few, many, or a class for an expanded clone.

CAWIGGGGYYGYTF	TGTGCCTGGATAGGGGGGGGCGGATACTATGGCTACACCTTC	NA	TRBV30	TRBJ1-2	14	NA
CAWSYSHSYEQYF	TGTGCCTGGAGCTACAGCCATTCCTACGAGCAGTACTTC	NA	TRBV30	TRBJ2-7	13	NA
CASSQEQTTDTQYF	TGTGCCAGCAGCCAAGAACAGACCACAGATACGCAGTATTTT	NA	TRBV4-2	TRBJ2-3	14	NA
CASSVPGQGFHEQYF	TGTGCCAGCAGTGTTCCGGGACAGGGGTTCCACGAGCAGTACTTC	once	TRBV28	TRBJ2-7	15	TRBD1
CASSHIQGVIYEQYF	TGCGCCAGCAGCCATATACAGGGGGTAATCTACGAGCAGTACTTC	NA	TRBV4-1	TRBJ2-7	15	TRBD1
CASSQGSNSVKETYEQYF	TGTGCCAGCAGCCAAGGATCCAACAGCGTGAAAGAAACCTACGAGCAGTACTTC	NA	TRBV4-2	TRBJ2-7	18	NA
CASSLGLAAEDTQYF	TGTGCCAGCAGCCTGGGACTAGCGGCAGAGGATACGCAGTATTTT	NA	TRBV7-9	TRBJ2-3	15	TRBD2
CASSHLRGVGDPEAFF	TGTGCCAGCAGCCATTTGAGGGGGGTCGGGGATCCTGAAGCTTTCTTT	NA	TRBV16	TRBJ1-1	16	NA
CASSLGGSTDTQYF	TGTGCCAGCAGCTTAGGCGGTAGCACAGATACGCAGTATTTT	once	TRBV11-2	TRBJ2-3	14	NA
CASSFFSSGVYEQYF	TGTGCCAGCAGCTTTTTCTCTAGCGGGGTCTACGAGCAGTACTTC	NA	TRBV11-2	TRBJ2-7	15	TRBD2
CASGQGASYEQYF	TGCGCCAGCGGACAGGGGGCCTCCTACGAGCAGTACTTC	once	TRBV5-1	TRBJ2-7	13	TRBD1
CASSPGGTDTQYF	TGTGCCAGCAGCCCGGGTGGGACAGATACGCAGTATTTT	NA	TRBV13	TRBJ2-3	13	NA
CASSLGAYSSGNTIYF	TGTGCCAGCAGCTTAGGGGCGTACAGCTCTGGAAACACCATATATTTT	few	TRBV7-9	TRBJ1-3	16	NA
CASSLELAGPYEQYF	TGTGCCAGCAGCTTGGAACTAGCGGGTCCCTACGAGCAGTACTTC	once	TRBV5-6	TRBJ2-7	15	TRBD2
CASSAGSAGNSPLHF	TGTGCCAGCAGCGCGGGGTCCGCCGGGAATTCACCCCTCCACTTT	NA	TRBV9	TRBJ1-6	15	NA
CASSQEGGRSEKLFF	TGCGCCAGCAGCCAAGAAGGGGGAAGGAGTGAAAAACTGTTTTTT	NA	TRBV4-1	TRBJ1-4	15	NA
CASSMPGNEQYF	TGTGCCAGTAGTATGCCAGGGAACGAGCAGTACTTC	NA	TRBV19	TRBJ2-7	12	NA
CASSPVGPSNQPQHF	TGTGCCAGCAGCCCCGTGGGACCTAGCAATCAGCCCCAGCATTTT	NA	TRBV6-6	TRBJ1-5	15	NA
CASSAIPGSTEAFF	TGCGCCAGCAGCGCCATCCCGGGGAGCACTGAAGCTTTCTTT	NA	TRBV5-1	TRBJ1-1	14	NA
CASSLMTGIQETQYF	TGCGCCAGCAGCCTAATGACAGGGATCCAAGAGACCCAGTACTTC	NA	TRBV4-3	TRBJ2-5	15	TRBD1
CASSLAGTPYEQYF	TGCGCCAGCAGCTTGGCCGGGACACCCTACGAGCAGTACTTC	NA	TRBV5-1	TRBJ2-7	14	NA
CAWDFGGDTEAFF	TGTGCCTGGGACTTCGGTGGGGACACTGAAGCTTTCTTT	NA	TRBV30	TRBJ1-1	13	NA
CASSLDFGGPEAFF	TGTGCCAGCAGCTTAGATTTCGGGGGTCCTGAAGCTTTCTTT	NA	TRBV7-9	TRBJ1-1	14	NA
CASSQVPSGGGYNEQFF	TGCGCCAGCAGCCAAGTTCCGAGCGGGGGGGGATACAATGAGCAGTTCTTC	NA	TRBV4-1	TRBJ2-1	17	TRBD2
CASSLYYQETQYF	TGTGCCAGCAGTTTATATTACCAAGAGACCCAGTACTTC	NA	TRBV27	TRBJ2-5	13	NA
CASSPRWGGDYEQYF	TGTGCCAGCAGCCCACGGTGGGGAGGGGACTACGAGCAGTACTTC	NA	TRBV4-2	TRBJ2-7	15	TRBD2
CASSYVGAITQYF	TGTGCCAGCAGTTACGTCGGGGCGATCACCCAGTACTTC	NA	TRBV6-5	TRBJ2-5	13	NA
CATSRDTPTGHGGELFF	TGTGCCACCAGCAGAGATACCCCGACGGGGCATGGCGGGGAGCTGTTTTTT	NA	TRBV15	TRBJ2-2	17	NA
CASSQTIRGEAFF	TGCGCCAGCAGCCAAACGATCAGGGGTGAAGCTTTCTTT	NA	TRBV4-1	TRBJ1-1	13	NA
CASSWAGKTGELFF	TGTGCCAGTAGTTGGGCGGGAAAAACCGGGGAGCTGTTTTTT	NA	TRBV19	TRBJ2-2	14	NA
CASSLSGGAAEQYF	TGTGCCAGCAGCTTAAGCGGGGGGGCCGCCGAGCAGTACTTC	NA	TRBV7-3	TRBJ2-7	14	TRBD2
CSVDGSKETQYF	TGCAGCGTTGATGGCAGTAAAGAGACCCAGTACTTC	NA	TRBV29-1	TRBJ2-5	12	NA
CASSLVLAGNYNEQFF	TGTGCCAGCAGCTTGGTTCTAGCGGGAAACTACAATGAGCAGTTCTTC	NA	TRBV5-8	TRBJ2-1	16	TRBD2
CASSQGSSTDTQYF	TGCGCCAGCAGCCAAGGATCCAGCACAGATACGCAGTATTTT	NA	TRBV4-1	TRBJ2-3	14	NA
CASSFRGQETQYF	TGTGCCAGCAGCTTTCGGGGACAAGAGACCCAGTACTTC	once	TRBV7-2	TRBJ2-5	13	NA
CASSKRRADTQYF	TGTGCCAGCAGCAAAAGACGGGCAGATACGCAGTATTTT	NA	TRBV11-2	TRBJ2-3	13	NA
CASSQELAGEGNQETQYF	TGCGCCAGCAGCCAAGAACTAGCGGGAGAGGGAAACCAAGAGACCCAGTACTTC	NA	TRBV4-3	TRBJ2-5	18	TRBD2
CASNLGSNTEAFF	TGCGCCAGCAACTTGGGCAGCAACACTGAAGCTTTCTTT	NA	TRBV4-1	TRBJ1-1	13	NA
CASSELAGEDYEQYF	TGCGCCAGCAGTGAGTTAGCCGGGGAGGACTACGAGCAGTACTTC	NA	TRBV10-1	TRBJ2-7	15	NA
CASSVGQSTDTQYF	TGTGCCAGCAGCGTAGGACAAAGCACAGATACGCAGTATTTT	NA	TRBV9	TRBJ2-3	14	NA
CASSYAGRSYEQYF	TGTGCCAGCAGTTATGCAGGGCGGTCCTACGAGCAGTACTTC	NA	TRBV27	TRBJ2-7	14	NA
CASSLEGLAFSDTQYF	TGCGCCAGCAGCTTGGAGGGACTAGCGTTCTCAGATACGCAGTATTTT	NA	TRBV5-1	TRBJ2-3	16	TRBD2
CASSSSGSSYEQYF	TGTGCCAGCTCATCTAGCGGGAGCTCCTACGAGCAGTACTTC	NA	TRBV18	TRBJ2-7	14	TRBD2
CASSPGTYNEQFF	TGTGCCAGCAGCCCCGGGACTTACAATGAGCAGTTCTTC	NA	TRBV9	TRBJ2-1	13	NA
CASSLNPAGRGNTIYF	TGTGCCAGCAGCTTAAATCCGGCAGGGCGAGGAAACACCATATATTTT	once	TRBV13	TRBJ1-3	16	NA
CASSLYYRENTIYF	TGTGCCAGCAGTTTATACTACAGGGAAAACACCATATATTTT	NA	TRBV28	TRBJ1-3	14	NA